The 21 T cell receptor beta chains below come from one sample, sequenced in a study of long-term antiretroviral therapy in people with HIV (dated by TCRdb to about 2022). The immunoSEQ hsTCRB v3.0 assay was used at survey level resolution to sequence the TRB variable region. TCRdb mirrors the immuneACCESS table, restricted to in-frame sequences. Some clones are absent from its copies; in checked studies, under half trace to an unresolved V gene, and the reason for the others is unknown. The sample table contains about 31,000 clones; only one count was recorded for around 79% of them. 3.2% of the sample belongs to the ten largest clones. The input for sequencing was unsorted PBMCs, taken 1.9 years after starting antiretroviral therapy. Receptor source: a man aged 18 to 30 with HIV.

The J gene is TRBJ2-3, the V gene TRBV5-1; TRBD2 is a possible D gene (6 bases). The CDR3 covers 14 residues. V was pared by 6 bases and J by 0 bases, with 11 bases between. Germline V CDR1 and CDR2: SGHRS, YFSETQ. The CDR3 protein is CASNPGGSTDTQYF. The DNA of the CDR3 is TGCGCCAGCAATCCCGGGGGTAGCACAGATACGCAGTATTTT.

The sample holds one count of this clone. This chain connects TRBV6-5 to TRBJ1-1; 7 bases agree with TRBD1. V shed 8 bases, J shed 8 bases, and the junction held 11 bases outside the gene matches. CDR1 and CDR2 (germline): MNHEY, SVGAGI. The length of the CDR3 is 13 residues. CDR3 DNA sequence: TGTGCCAGCTCGGACAGGCCGTCGGAAGAAGCTTTCTTT. It codes for CASSDRPSEEAFF.

This clone was detected only a few times. The V gene is TRBV15, the J gene TRBJ2-3; D gene uncertain. The germline V gene encodes CDR1 LNHNV and CDR2 YYDKDF (reference sequence). The CDR3 is made up of 15 amino acids. V was trimmed by 3 bases and J by 3 bases, leaving 13 bases between them. CDR3 DNA sequence: TGTGCCACCAGCAGTCCACCCCCGGTGACAGATACGCAGTATTTT. Protein product: CATSSPPPVTDTQYF.

The J gene is TRBJ2-5, the V gene TRBV13, with 10 bases identical to TRBD1. The CDR3 loop spans 14 amino acids. Germline CDR1 reads PRHDT; CDR2 reads FYEKMQ (reference sequence). Unmatched junction bases numbered 4, after V lost 4 bases and J lost 5 bases. The CDR3 spells CASSWTGGGETQYF. The CDR3 region has the DNA TGTGCCAGCAGCTGGACAGGGGGAGGGGAGACCCAGTACTTC.

This clone was observed a handful of times. The CDR3: CASSRTVSYEQYF. The DNA of the CDR3 is TGTGCCAGCAGCCGGACAGTCTCCTACGAGCAGTACTTC. This sequence joins TRBV7-2 and TRBJ2-7; the D gene is possibly TRBD1 (6 bases). Germline V lookup: CDR1 SGHTA, CDR2 FQGNSA. The CDR3 contains 13 residues. The V and J ends lost 5 bases and 0 bases respectively, with 8 bases between them.

CDR3 region: CASIVDPLGGEQFF. CDR3 in DNA: TGTGCCAGCATCGTAGACCCCTTGGGCGGTGAGCAGTTCTTC. The V and J genes are TRBV6-1 and TRBJ2-1; no firm D call. In germline, CDR1 is MNHNS, CDR2 SASEGT. V gave up 7 bases and J gave up 9 bases, with 19 bases separating them. The CDR3 runs 14 residues.

The V and J genes are TRBV27 and TRBJ2-1, with D uncertain. V gave up 5 bases and J gave up 8 bases, with 10 bases separating them. Per germline, CDR1 MNHEY and CDR2 SMNVEV (reference sequence). The CDR3 runs to 12 residues. CDR3 protein: CASSTTWDEQFF. CDR3 nucleotides: TGTGCCAGCAGTACCACGTGGGATGAGCAGTTCTTC.

This clone was detected a few times. The J gene is TRBJ1-4, the V gene TRBV11-2; 7 bases are shared with TRBD1. V gave up 5 bases and J gave up 7 bases; unmatched junction bases: 10. Germline CDR1 reads SGHAT; CDR2 reads FQNNGV. The CDR3 spans 15 residues. For the CDR3, the DNA is TGTGCCAGCAGCCGAAACACAGGGGTCGGTGAAAAACTGTTTTTT. Encoded protein: CASSRNTGVGEKLFF.

The chain employs TRBV4-1 and TRBJ1-3; 8 nucleotides align to TRBD1. Germline CDR1 is MGHRA and CDR2 is YSYEKL. The J segment lost 5 bases and the V segment lost 2 bases, leaving 5 bases of the junction unmatched. The CDR3 is 15 amino acids. CDR3 loop: CASSQQTGVRNTIYF. In DNA, the CDR3 is TGCGCCAGCAGCCAACAGACAGGGGTTAGAAACACCATATATTTT.

This chain joins TRBV10-1 and TRBJ2-2, with unresolved D. This CDR3 region has 13 residues. Germline V gene lookup returns CDR1 WNHNN and CDR2 SYGVQD (reference sequence). The V end lost 2 bases, the J end lost 7 bases, and 8 bases lay between the germline ends. CDR3 nucleotide sequence: TGCGCCAGCAGTGAGGCCTACAACGGGGAGCTGTTTTTT. This translates into CASSEAYNGELFF.

The chain joins TRBV4-1 to TRBJ1-4, with 8 bases fitting TRBD1. J lost 8 bases, V lost 2 bases, and 1 base had no gene match. In germline, CDR1 is MGHRA, CDR2 YSYEKL. CDR3 size: 13 residues. In DNA form, the CDR3 reads TGCGCCAGCAGCCAATGGACAGGGGAAAAACTGTTTTTT. Its translation: CASSQWTGEKLFF.

The chain uses TRBV10-3 and TRBJ2-7, with D possibly TRBD2 on 6 matching bases. This CDR3 has 13 residues. The germline CDR1 and CDR2 sequences are ENHRY and SYGVKD. Trimming took off 7 bases at V and 1 base at J, with 11 bases between the two ends. The CDR3 sequence: CAINPGRSYEQYF. The CDR3 nucleotides are TGTGCCATCAACCCGGGGAGGTCCTACGAGCAGTACTTC.

This clone was counted a single time. The V gene is TRBV2, the J gene TRBJ1-5, with D unresolved. V lost 2 bases to trimming and J lost 0 bases, with 5 bases between them. Per the germline V gene, CDR1 is SNHLY and CDR2 is FYNNEI. There are 14 residues in the CDR3. The CDR3 loop is CASSEQYSNQPQHF. The CDR3 coding sequence is TGTGCCAGCAGTGAACAGTATAGCAATCAGCCCCAGCATTTT.

The chain links TRBV6-4 to TRBJ2-3; 7 nucleotides agree with TRBD1. V was clipped by 8 bases and J by 1 base; unmatched bases: 3. The CDR3 runs to 13 residues. Germline lookup yields CDR1 MRHNA and CDR2 SNTAGT. This CDR3 reads CASGTGGTDTQYF. DNA for the CDR3: TGTGCCAGCGGAACAGGGGGCACAGATACGCAGTATTTT.

J is TRBJ1-6 and V is TRBV7-2; D gene uncertain. Germline loops: CDR1 SGHTA, CDR2 FQGNSA. The CDR3 has 12 amino acids. V gave up 3 bases and J gave up 14 bases, with 11 bases separating them. CDR3 bases: TGTGCCAGCAGCTTTAACCGGGGATCCCTCCACTTT. It codes for CASSFNRGSLHF.

J is TRBJ1-3 and V is TRBV27; D remains ambiguous. CDR3 length: 13 residues. V shed 5 bases and J shed 4 bases, with 9 bases lying between them. Germline CDR1 is MNHEY and CDR2 is SMNVEV (reference sequence). CDR3 region: CASSTPTGNTIYF. DNA for the CDR3: TGTGCCAGCAGTACCCCGACCGGAAACACCATATATTTT.

This rearrangement joins TRBV2 to TRBJ1-1; D may be TRBD1 (6 bases). The CDR3 sequence is 14 residues long. V was cut by 5 bases and J by 0 bases, with 10 bases left in between. Germline values: CDR1 SNHLY, CDR2 FYNNEI. The CDR3, as DNA: TGTGCCAGCAGTCTTGACAGGATGAACACTGAAGCTTTCTTT. This codes for CASSLDRMNTEAFF. The full variable domain, its missing parts supplied by reference TRBV2 and TRBJ1-1, is EPEVTQTPSHQVTQMGQEVILRCVPISNHLYFYWYRQILGQKVEFLVSFYNNEISEKSEIFDDQFSVERPDGSNFTLKIRSTKLEDSAMYFCASSLDRMNTEAFFGQGTRLTVV.

J is TRBJ1-2 and V is TRBV2; D call uncertain. Trimming stripped 4 bases from V and 0 bases from J, with 6 bases between. CDR1 and CDR2 (germline): SNHLY, FYNNEI. The CDR3 contains 13 residues. The CDR3, as DNA: TGTGCCAGCAGTGGAGGACCTAACTATGGCTACACCTTC. This encodes CASSGGPNYGYTF. Looking up the rest from reference TRBV2 and TRBJ1-2 gives the full variable domain: EPEVTQTPSHQVTQMGQEVILRCVPISNHLYFYWYRQILGQKVEFLVSFYNNEISEKSEIFDDQFSVERPDGSNFTLKIRSTKLEDSAMYFCASSGGPNYGYTFGSGTRLTVV.

This clone appeared once. V usage is TRBV5-1 and J usage is TRBJ1-4, with D maybe TRBD1 (6 bases). This CDR3 comprises 14 residues. V dropped 2 bases and J dropped 8 bases, with 13 bases sitting between them. CDR1 and CDR2 from the germline V gene are SGHRS and YFSETQ. This CDR3 reads CASSLNEGGEKLFF. Written as DNA, the CDR3 is TGCGCCAGCAGCTTAAATGAGGGGGGGGAAAAACTGTTTTTT.

The chain employs TRBV5-1 and TRBJ1-6; D call uncertain. V was clipped by 3 bases and J by 1 base, with 11 bases between them. The germline gives CDR1 SGHRS, CDR2 YFSETQ. The CDR3 has 16 amino acids. The chain's CDR3 is CASSSTSESYNSPLHF. Written as DNA, the CDR3 is TGCGCCAGCAGCTCTACCAGTGAATCCTATAATTCACCCCTCCACTTT.

This chain connects TRBV5-6 to TRBJ1-5; no reliable D call. Germline assignment: CDR1 SGHDT and CDR2 YYEEEE. This CDR3 is built from 12 residues. V gave up 3 bases and J gave up 9 bases, with 10 bases separating them. The CDR3 sequence is CASSSDLGPQHF. The CDR3 region has the DNA TGTGCCAGCAGCTCAGACCTGGGGCCCCAGCATTTT.